This T cell receptor (beta chain) was retrieved from a study of control samples from healthy donors and cancer patients (dated by TCRdb to about 2020). Including cysteine and phenylalanine, the CDR3 has 13 amino acids. Kept here is only the CDR3 DNA, which spans 39 bases and is read in frame from base 1. For CDR1 and CDR2, the germline V gene lists WSHSY and SAAADI. Trimming takes 8 bases from V and 0 bases from J, and the germline ends sit 8 bases apart. Concerning this clone itself: Its recognized antigen is unknown. No base qualities exist here, and no much larger clone lies one base off it.

Libraries were constructed by the immunoSEQ multiplex PCR assay. Drawn from immuneACCESS, this table holds only the in-frame rearrangements with V and J called that TCRdb kept. Clones are partly lost; checked studies trace under half to an unresolved V gene and leave the rest unexplained. The sample data list approximately 230,000 clones, and 82% of these were observed just once. The ten top clones hold about an eighth of the sample. Here the chain combines TRBV10-2 and TRBJ1-3, with the D gene too uncertain to name. The sequence came from a woman aged 60-75 years with lung cancer. Source material: PBMCs. The DNA sequence is as follows: TGCGCCAGCGCCGCCAGCTCTGGAAACACCATATATTTT. This gives the protein CASAASSGNTIYF.